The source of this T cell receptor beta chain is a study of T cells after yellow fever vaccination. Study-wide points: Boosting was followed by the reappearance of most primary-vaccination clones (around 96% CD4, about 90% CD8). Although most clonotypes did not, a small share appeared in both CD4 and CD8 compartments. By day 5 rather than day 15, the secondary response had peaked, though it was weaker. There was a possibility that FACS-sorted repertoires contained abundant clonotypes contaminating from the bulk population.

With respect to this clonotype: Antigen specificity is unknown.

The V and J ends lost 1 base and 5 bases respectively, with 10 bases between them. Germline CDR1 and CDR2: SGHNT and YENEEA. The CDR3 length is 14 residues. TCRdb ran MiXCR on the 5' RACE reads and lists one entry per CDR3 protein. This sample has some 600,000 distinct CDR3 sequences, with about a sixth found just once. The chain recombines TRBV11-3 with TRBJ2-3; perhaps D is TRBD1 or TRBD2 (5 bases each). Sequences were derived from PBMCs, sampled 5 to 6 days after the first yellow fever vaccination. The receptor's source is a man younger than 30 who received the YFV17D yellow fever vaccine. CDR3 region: CASSLAEGRDTQYF. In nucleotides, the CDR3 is TGTGCCAGCAGCTTAGCTGAGGGACGAGATACGCAGTATTTT.